The 10 T cell receptor beta chains below were found in one sample sequenced in a study of blood T cell repertoires in COVID-19 (dated by TCRdb to about 2020). Library construction relied on the immunoSEQ multiplex PCR assay. TCRdb took this table from immuneACCESS and kept in-frame rearrangements with V and J called. Such tables lack part of the clones; where checked against another copy, unresolved V genes explain under half of the gap, and the rest is unexplained. The sample table records around 290,000 clones; approximately 86% of these occur just once. Of the sample, around 13% is held by the ten largest clones. Sequencing input: peripheral blood. All receptors come from a woman in her 70s with COVID-19, enrolled during active disease.

The chain is built from TRBV7-2 and TRBJ1-1, with D possibly TRBD1 on 5 matching bases. Trimming stripped 3 bases from V and 4 bases from J, with 15 bases between. Germline V lookup: CDR1 SGHTA, CDR2 FQGNSA. The CDR3 runs 15 residues. CDR3 in amino acids: CASSFHTGGGTEAFF. CDR3 DNA sequence: TGTGCCAGCAGCTTCCATACTGGGGGGGGCACTGAAGCTTTCTTT.

The chain employs TRBV7-9 and TRBJ2-3, with D unresolved. The CDR3 is 13 amino acids. Germline CDR1 is SEHNR and CDR2 is FQNEAQ (reference sequence). The V end lost 5 bases, the J end lost 6 bases, and 12 bases lay between the germline ends. The CDR3 sequence: CASSRDGPDTQYF. The CDR3 region has the DNA TGTGCCAGCAGCCGAGATGGGCCGGATACGCAGTATTTT.

V and J are TRBV7-2 and TRBJ2-7; D is perhaps TRBD2 (7 bases). The CDR3 spans 14 residues. The ends were cut back, 5 bases at V and 4 bases at J, with 15 bases in the middle. Germline values: CDR1 SGHTA, CDR2 FQGNSA. The CDR3 spells CASSLGGRMYEQYF. CDR3 coding DNA: TGTGCCAGCAGCCTGGGGGGGCGCATGTACGAGCAGTACTTC.

The chain combines TRBV30 with TRBJ2-7, with 7 bases identical to TRBD1. CDR1 GTSNPN and CDR2 SVGIG come from the germline V gene (reference sequence). The CDR3 is 15 residues long. Trimming took 2 bases from V and 3 from J; bases not matched to a gene: 10. The CDR3 loop reads CAWSKETGLRYEQYF. CDR3 in DNA: TGTGCCTGGAGTAAGGAGACAGGGCTTCGCTACGAGCAGTACTTC.

The rearrangement links TRBV3-1 (or the pseudogene TRBV3-2) to TRBJ1-2; D is unresolved. This CDR3 has 14 residues. Germline lookup yields CDR1 LGHDT and CDR2 YNNKEL (reference sequence). The V end was cut by 2 bases, the J end by 4 bases, with 11 bases between. In nucleotides, the CDR3 is TGTGCCAGCAGCCAAAAGATCGGGATCTATGGCTACACCTTC. The encoded protein is CASSQKIGIYGYTF.

This rearrangement joins TRBV30 to TRBJ2-7; D might be TRBD1 (6 bases). Germline V gene sequence: CDR1 GTSNPN, CDR2 SVGIG (reference sequence). Deletions cut 0 bases from V and 3 bases from J, with 15 bases between. The CDR3 has 15 residues. The CDR3 is CAWSVRGQRYYEQYF. DNA for the CDR3: TGTGCCTGGAGTGTACGAGGACAGAGATACTACGAGCAGTACTTC.

CDR3 residues: CASSSGQVGSYEQYF. CDR3 coding DNA: TGTGCCAGCAGTTCGGGACAGGTCGGATCCTACGAGCAGTACTTC. The V call is TRBV28, the J call TRBJ2-7; 8 positions agree with TRBD1. Germline V lookup: CDR1 MDHEN, CDR2 SYDVKM. V was clipped by 4 bases and J by 1 base; unmatched bases: 6. The CDR3 runs 15 residues.

The V gene is TRBV4-3, the J gene TRBJ2-7, with 9 bases identical to TRBD1. Germline loops: CDR1 LGHNA, CDR2 YSLEER. The CDR3 spans 16 residues. Trimming took 5 bases from V and 4 from J; bases not matched to a gene: 12. This CDR3 is CASSTQAGTGWYEQYF. Here the CDR3 DNA reads TGCGCCAGCAGCACCCAAGCCGGGACAGGGTGGTACGAGCAGTACTTC.

This clone was recorded once. V and J are TRBV5-3 and TRBJ1-1, with a possible D match to TRBD1 (6 bases). TRBV5-3 is treated as an ORF (open reading frame) with a function not yet certain. V was clipped by 1 base and J by 0 bases, with 13 bases between them. The CDR3 is 16 residues long. CDR3 DNA sequence: TGTGCCAGAAGCTTGTCTATGCAGGGGTTGAACACTGAAGCTTTCTTT. It encodes CARSLSMQGLNTEAFF.

The chain links TRBV6-5 to TRBJ1-5, with no clear D. Germline V CDR1 and CDR2: MNHEY, SVGAGI. The CDR3 is made up of 11 amino acids. V lost 6 bases and J lost 6, with 6 bases in between. The CDR3 DNA sequence: TGTGCCAGCAGCCCCGGTCAGCCCCAGCATTTT. Translating gives CASSPGQPQHF.